The rows below give T cell receptor beta chains drawn from one sample of a study of T cell repertoires in cytomegalovirus infection. Each CDR3 protein is one row after TCRdb ran MiXCR on the reads. The sample lists some 400,000 distinct CDR3 sequences, approximately 18% occurring once. Input material: PBMCs. These receptors were obtained from a human donor in good health (CMV status not recorded). Some clones in this sample may be carry-over from other donors' samples. The conserved cysteine and the conserved F or W are not part of the CDR3 here.

v_gene: TRBV19
j_gene: TRBJ1-2
CDR3aa: ASSTGWKMGYGYT

v_gene: TRBV10-2
j_gene: TRBJ2-1
CDR3aa: ASTGTLNEQF

v_gene: TRBV20-1
j_gene: TRBJ2-1
CDR3aa: SAIQPGGRWLNEQF

v_gene: TRBV7-2
j_gene: TRBJ2-1
CDR3aa: ATRPGGDTYNEQF

v_gene: TRBV7-2
j_gene: TRBJ1-5
CDR3aa: ASSSQGGKNQPQH

v_gene: TRBV9
j_gene: TRBJ2-3
CDR3aa: ASSVTGTSEDTQY

v_gene: TRBV4-2
j_gene: TRBJ1-5
CDR3aa: ASSQQGSNQPQH

v_gene: TRBV2
j_gene: TRBJ2-2
CDR3aa: ASAGGGRTGELF

v_gene: TRBV6-5
j_gene: TRBJ2-3
CDR3aa: ASRLAPSTDTQY

v_gene: TRBV29-1
j_gene: TRBJ2-1
CDR3aa: SVAPESYNEQF

v_gene: TRBV14
j_gene: TRBJ1-5
CDR3aa: ASSQGRPAWRPQH

v_gene: TRBV7-8
j_gene: TRBJ2-2
CDR3aa: ASSLRGGPLGGGELF

v_gene: TRBV12-5
j_gene: TRBJ2-3
CDR3aa: ASGLPNSDTQY

v_gene: TRBV7-2
j_gene: TRBJ2-5
CDR3aa: ASSFRTGETQY

v_gene: TRBV28
j_gene: TRBJ1-4
CDR3aa: ASSLKSYRAGTEKLF

v_gene: TRBV19
j_gene: TRBJ2-3
CDR3aa: ASHPTRLAVYTDTQY

v_gene: TRBV4-1
j_gene: TRBJ2-5
CDR3aa: ASSQGSGLTAGTQY

v_gene: TRBV5-4
j_gene: TRBJ1-1
CDR3aa: ASSFQGRTEAF

v_gene: TRBV20-1
j_gene: TRBJ1-1
CDR3aa: SARDLDTEAF

v_gene: TRBV6-1
j_gene: TRBJ1-1
CDR3aa: ASSYESRPAF

v_gene: TRBV19
j_gene: TRBJ1-3
CDR3aa: ASSMPGLFTGNTIY

v_gene: TRBV7-9
j_gene: TRBJ2-3
CDR3aa: ASSLGTGFPY

v_gene: TRBV5-5
j_gene: TRBJ1-6
CDR3aa: ASSLGTGPRSSYNSPLH

v_gene: TRBV19
j_gene: TRBJ1-1
CDR3aa: ASNLGSNTEAF

v_gene: TRBV20-1
j_gene: TRBJ2-7
CDR3aa: SARWTGSYEQY

v_gene: TRBV20-1
j_gene: TRBJ2-5
CDR3aa: SARVSLGETQY

v_gene: TRBV12-3/TRBV12-4
j_gene: TRBJ2-3
CDR3aa: ASTRDGTDTQY

v_gene: TRBV4-1
j_gene: TRBJ1-4
CDR3aa: ASSQDPPLMDEKLF

v_gene: TRBV2
j_gene: TRBJ1-2
CDR3aa: ASSTPGTENGYT

v_gene: TRBV7-9
j_gene: TRBJ2-5
CDR3aa: ASSFEAETQY

v_gene: TRBV20-1
j_gene: TRBJ2-4
CDR3aa: SARETQGGGAKNIQY

v_gene: TRBV7-9
j_gene: TRBJ1-3
CDR3aa: ASSLGRRGDTIY

v_gene: TRBV7-6
j_gene: TRBJ1-1
CDR3aa: ASSRGISGTEAF

v_gene: TRBV4-1
j_gene: TRBJ2-7
CDR3aa: ASSQGPVAASYEQY

v_gene: TRBV18
j_gene: TRBJ1-1
CDR3aa: ASSPLVNTEAF

v_gene: TRBV7-8
j_gene: TRBJ1-6
CDR3aa: ASSTYSGDLYGSPLH

v_gene: TRBV14
j_gene: TRBJ2-3
CDR3aa: ASSQSLYSTDTQY

v_gene: TRBV5-1
j_gene: TRBJ2-1
CDR3aa: ASSSGQPYNEQF

v_gene: TRBV5-4
j_gene: TRBJ1-2
CDR3aa: ASSRGGAQAYGYT

v_gene: TRBV2
j_gene: TRBJ1-6
CDR3aa: ASSESFLGYSPLH

v_gene: TRBV7-2
j_gene: TRBJ2-6
CDR3aa: ASSKTRAGANVLT